Presented here are 25 T cell receptor beta chains from one specimen sequenced in a study of blood T cell repertoires in COVID-19. Method: immunoSEQ multiplex PCR; TCRdb's copy keeps in-frame clones and lacks some. The table lists about 440,000 clones, roughly 88% of them singletons. Sample: PBMCs or T cells enriched from blood (not recorded which). Receptors were obtained from a man between 18 and 29 years old who had recovered from COVID-19.

V gene TRBV5-4 combines with J gene TRBJ2-6; possibly TRBD1 for D (6 bases). Germline V gene sequence: CDR1 SGHNT, CDR2 YYREEE (reference sequence). CDR3 length equals 17 residues. The V gene lost 4 bases and the J gene lost 2 bases, with 16 bases spanning the gap. CDR3 region: CASSLALGDTGANVLTF. CDR3 nucleotide sequence: TGTGCCAGCAGCCTTGCTCTCGGGGACACTGGGGCCAACGTCCTGACTTTC.

The V call is TRBV18, the J call TRBJ2-3, with a weak D call TRBD1 (6 bases). V was shortened by 3 bases and J by 2 bases, with 12 bases between the two germline ends. In germline, CDR1 is KGHSH, CDR2 LQKENI. The length of the CDR3 is 15 residues. The CDR3, as DNA: TGTGCCAGCTCACCTCAGGCAGGGGCCACAGATACGCAGTATTTT. This translates into CASSPQAGATDTQYF.

The V and J genes are TRBV3-1 (or the pseudogene TRBV3-2) and TRBJ1-5; D is unclear. Germline V gives CDR1 LGHDT, CDR2 YNNKEL (reference sequence). This CDR3 region has 14 residues. V was clipped by 4 bases and J by 7 bases, with 14 bases between them. CDR3 region: CASSPTRVGQPQHF. The CDR3 DNA is TGTGCCAGCAGCCCCACGCGGGTCGGGCAGCCCCAGCATTTT.

The chain uses TRBV6-1 and TRBJ1-5; D not certain. CDR1 is MNHNS, CDR2 SASEGT, per germline. This CDR3 has 14 amino acids. The germline V and J ends were trimmed by 0 bases and 6 bases, with 9 bases remaining between them. The CDR3 bases are TGTGCCAGCAGTGAAGCGCCCCGGGGTCAGCCCCAGCATTTT. Amino acid sequence: CASSEAPRGQPQHF.

The chain carries TRBV5-1 and TRBJ1-2; maybe TRBD1 (6 bases). Germline loops: CDR1 SGHRS, CDR2 YFSETQ. This CDR3 has 14 residues. Deletions cut 7 bases from V and 1 base from J, with 14 bases between. In DNA form, the CDR3 reads TGCGCCAGCCCAGGGGTCGCAGTTAACTATGGCTACACCTTC. Translating gives CASPGVAVNYGYTF.

CDR3 nucleotide sequence: TGTGCCAGCAGTGCAGGGAACTATGCTGAAGCTTTCTTT. It specifies CASSAGNYAEAFF. The rearrangement joins TRBV2 to TRBJ1-1, with D tentatively TRBD1 (5 bases). The V end lost 4 bases, the J end lost 6 bases, and 12 bases lay between the germline ends. The V gene's germline CDR1 is SNHLY and CDR2 FYNNEI. The CDR3 totals 13 residues.

The chain joins TRBV24-1 to TRBJ2-2; D might be TRBD2 (7 bases). V was trimmed by 5 bases and J by 3 bases, leaving 15 bases between them. CDR3 size: 16 residues. Germline assignment: CDR1 KGHDR and CDR2 SFDVKD. For the CDR3, the DNA is TGTGCCACCAGTGCTCTGGGGGGGGCCCACACCGGGGAGCTGTTTTTT. It specifies CATSALGGAHTGELFF.

This clone has only a few counts. The V gene is TRBV28, the J gene TRBJ2-5; TRBD2 matches 9 bases. Germline assignment: CDR1 MDHEN and CDR2 SYDVKM. The CDR3 consists of 17 residues. The ends lost 5 bases at V and 2 bases at J; junction bases unmatched: 12. The CDR3 DNA sequence: TGTGCCAGCAGTCGCTCGGTGCTAGCGGGACCACAAGAGACCCAGTACTTC. Translated: CASSRSVLAGPQETQYF.

The chain links TRBV19 to TRBJ2-7, with 7 bases that match TRBD2. Germline CDR1 and CDR2: LNHDA and SQIVND (reference sequence). Trimming removed 4 bases from V and 0 bases from J; junction bases left unmatched: 6. The CDR3 has 15 residues. CDR3 sequence: CASSTRDYSSYEQYF. CDR3 coding DNA: TGTGCCAGTAGTACTCGGGACTACAGCTCCTACGAGCAGTACTTC. The full variable domain, completed using reference TRBV19 and TRBJ2-7, is DGGITQSPKYLFRKEGQNVTLSCEQNLNHDAMYWYRQDPGQGLRLIYYSQIVNDFQKGDIAEGYSVSREKKESFPLTVTSAQKNPTAFYLCASSTRDYSSYEQYFGPGTRLTVT.

This clone was detected only a few times. The chain links TRBV3-1 (or the pseudogene TRBV3-2) to TRBJ2-1; 9 bases line up with TRBD1. In germline, CDR1 is LGHDT, CDR2 YNNKEL (reference sequence). The J segment lost 6 bases and the V segment lost 0 bases, leaving 9 bases of the junction unmatched. The CDR3 runs 17 residues. The CDR3 sequence is CASSQDRPGQGTNEQFF. CDR3 nucleotides: TGTGCCAGCAGCCAAGATCGACCGGGACAGGGAACCAATGAGCAGTTCTTC.

The chain carries TRBV2 and TRBJ1-1; D is ambiguous. With 8 bases removed from V and 3 bases from J, the gap between germline ends came to 13 bases. The CDR3 loop spans 13 amino acids. Germline CDR1 SNHLY, CDR2 FYNNEI. The CDR3 coding sequence is TGTGCCAGCCGCGTTTCCGGGGACACTGAAGCTTTCTTT. Translating it yields CASRVSGDTEAFF.

The chain employs TRBV18 and TRBJ1-1; D is unresolved. The CDR3 is made up of 14 amino acids. Germline V CDR1 and CDR2: KGHSH, LQKENI. Trimming removed 2 bases at V and 1 base at J, with 8 bases between. The CDR3 nucleotides read TGTGCCAGCTCACCATCGAGTGAGAACACTGAAGCTTTCTTT. This sequence encodes CASSPSSENTEAFF.

This sequence joins TRBV7-9 and TRBJ1-4; weak D call: TRBD1 (6 bases). Trimming took off 5 bases at V and 5 bases at J, with 15 bases between the two ends. The germline V gene encodes CDR1 SEHNR and CDR2 FQNEAQ (reference sequence). This CDR3 is built from 15 residues. Here the CDR3 reads CASSLVRGLNEKLFF. Here the CDR3 DNA reads TGTGCCAGCAGCCTCGTGAGGGGGTTAAATGAAAAACTGTTTTTT.

The V gene is TRBV28, the J gene TRBJ1-5; D is unclear. The CDR3 has 13 residues. Germline CDR1 and CDR2: MDHEN and SYDVKM. Deletions cut 2 bases from V and 4 bases from J, with 6 bases between. CDR3 sequence: CASSLRRNQPQHF. The CDR3 DNA follows: TGTGCCAGCAGTTTAAGGAGGAATCAGCCCCAGCATTTT.

This clone has a single count. This sample includes further DNA sequences coding for the same CDR3. The V gene is TRBV4-2, the J gene TRBJ2-5; D is undetermined. V was trimmed by 0 bases and J by 0 bases, leaving 8 bases between them. The germline gives CDR1 LGHNA, CDR2 YNFKEQ. This CDR3 has 15 amino acids. The CDR3 region has the DNA TGTGCCAGCAGCCAAGAAGGCGCGGACCAAGAGACCCAGTACTTC. Translated, it gives CASSQEGADQETQYF.

The chain recombines TRBV27 with TRBJ1-2; weak D call: TRBD1 (6 bases). V shed 4 bases and J shed 7 bases, with 13 bases lying between them. There are 13 residues in the CDR3. CDR1 is MNHEY, CDR2 SMNVEV, per germline (reference sequence). The CDR3 sequence: CASSYHRVPGYTF. In DNA, the CDR3 is TGTGCCAGCAGTTATCACAGGGTTCCTGGCTACACCTTC.

The genes are TRBV3-1 (or the pseudogene TRBV3-2) and TRBJ2-3; D might be TRBD2 (5 bases). Trimming took off 3 bases at V and 5 bases at J, with 18 bases between the two ends. CDR1 is LGHDT and CDR2 is YNNKEL in the germline V gene (reference sequence). The CDR3 totals 16 residues. This CDR3 reads CASSQVSGRGGDTQYF. In DNA form, the CDR3 reads TGTGCCAGCAGCCAGGTATCCGGACGGGGTGGAGATACGCAGTATTTT.

The rearrangement links TRBV5-4 to TRBJ2-2; 9 bases are shared with TRBD2. The length of the CDR3 is 16 residues. Trimming removed 9 bases from V and 5 bases from J; junction bases left unmatched: 14. From germline, CDR1 is SGHNT and CDR2 YYREEE (reference sequence). The CDR3 sequence is CATGPVAGDSTGELFF. The CDR3 bases are TGTGCCACCGGTCCCGTAGCGGGAGATAGTACCGGGGAGCTGTTTTTT.

This clone was seen just once. The V and J genes are TRBV28 and TRBJ2-4; a possible D gene is TRBD2 (6 bases). CDR3 length: 16 amino acids. The V and J ends lost 6 bases and 8 bases respectively, with 23 bases between them. The germline gives CDR1 MDHEN, CDR2 SYDVKM. The CDR3 sequence: CASSPAAASDTDIQYF. The DNA of the CDR3 is TGTGCCAGCAGCCCGGCCGCTGCTAGCGATACGGACATTCAGTACTTC.

This chain connects TRBV5-6 to TRBJ1-2; no clear D. The CDR3 sequence is 13 residues long. Trimming stripped 4 bases from V and 6 bases from J, with 13 bases between. In germline, CDR1 is SGHDT, CDR2 YYEEEE. The CDR3 sequence is CASSPFLRDGYTF. CDR3 nucleotide sequence: TGTGCCAGCAGCCCCTTTCTGAGAGATGGCTACACCTTC. Full variable domain (outside the CDR3, taken from reference TRBV5-6 and TRBJ1-2): DAGVTQSPTHLIKTRGQQVTLRCSPKSGHDTVSWYQQALGQGPQFIFQYYEEEERQRGNFPDRFSGHQFPNYSSELNVNALLLGDSALYLCASSPFLRDGYTFGSGTRLTVV.

This clone was detected once. Germline is not matched at one junction end, which may reflect a read error. The chain has TRBV29-1 and TRBJ1-1; no definite D call. This CDR3 has 11 residues. The germline V gene encodes CDR1 SQVTM and CDR2 ANQGSEA. The CDR3 loop reads CTVRGGTEAFF. The CDR3 DNA reads as TGCACCGTTCGGGGAGGCACTGAAGCTTTCTTT.

The chain has TRBV6-1 and TRBJ1-4, with 7 bases lining up with TRBD1. V shed 3 bases, J shed 2 bases, and the junction held 6 bases outside the gene matches. The germline V gene has CDR1 MNHNS and CDR2 SASEGT. This CDR3 is built from 16 residues. Here the CDR3 reads CASSDPPGQTNEKLFF. For the CDR3, the DNA is TGTGCCAGCAGTGACCCCCCGGGACAGACTAATGAAAAACTGTTTTTT.

The rearrangement joins TRBV20-1 to TRBJ1-2, with 7 bases lining up with TRBD1. Trimming at V came to 5 bases and at J to 7 bases, leaving 4 bases not matched to a gene. The CDR3 consists of 11 residues. The germline V gene has CDR1 DFQATT and CDR2 SNEGSKA (reference sequence). The CDR3 loop reads CSAPTGVGYTF. The CDR3 DNA reads TGCAGTGCTCCTACAGGGGTTGGCTACACCTTC.

This chain joins TRBV30 and TRBJ2-3, with D possibly matching TRBD2 (7 bases). V lost 6 bases and J lost 6, with 16 bases in between. The CDR3 consists of 13 residues. CDR1 and CDR2 (germline): GTSNPN, SVGIG (reference sequence). Written as DNA, the CDR3 is TGTGCCTGTGGGGGGGGCTCCTGGGATACGCAGTATTTT. Its protein product is CACGGGSWDTQYF.

This chain connects TRBV7-9 to TRBJ2-6, with 16 bases matching TRBD2. Germline V gives CDR1 SEHNR, CDR2 FQNEAQ (reference sequence). J lost 5 bases, V lost 4 bases, and 5 bases had no gene match. The CDR3 contains 18 residues. CDR3 bases: TGTGCCAGCAGCTCTGGGACTAGCGGGAGGGTCCGGGCCAACGTCCTGACTTTC. Translation: CASSSGTSGRVRANVLTF.